This record concerns one T cell receptor beta chain sequence. Its antigen is undetermined. The source of the sample is a study of chemoradiotherapy in HPV16-positive cancers. Turning to the study itself: A couple of HPV16-positive patients' cells yielded candidate HPV-specific clones and common motifs. Points from the study as a whole: Non-HPV-specific T cells did not expand in tumors during treatment, whereas candidate HPV-specific clones and E7-related motifs did.

Over chemoradiotherapy, repertoires were sampled more than once. V was pared by 3 bases and J by 3 bases, with 9 bases between. The length of the CDR3 is 14 residues. CDR1 and CDR2 from the germline V gene are MNHEY and SMNVEV (reference sequence). Method: immunoSEQ multiplex PCR; TCRdb's copy keeps in-frame clones and lacks some. The sample carries about 17,000 clones, 90% to 95% recorded once. The source of this sequence is a human donor with HPV-associated anogenital cancer. This material consisted of blood, taken from a patient who underwent chemoradiotherapy. This chain links TRBV27 with TRBJ1-5, with D possibly being TRBD1 (5 bases). The CDR3 bases are TGTGCCAGCAGTTTTCAGGGATACAATCAGCCCCAGCATTTT. It translates to CASSFQGYNQPQHF.